These 9 T cell receptor beta chains came from one sample sequenced in a study of blood T cells in healthy people across ages. PCR was performed a second time for roughly 7 to 12 cycles using a sample-barcoded 5' primer and a J-beta primer mix. TCRdb analysed the 5' RACE reads with MiXCR anew, one entry per CDR3 protein. The table includes over 500,000 distinct CDR3 sequences, 45% to 60% detected once. The sequencing input was blood. Receptors were obtained from a woman of 80 years or more in good health.

This clonotype was counted at least ten times. This chain uses TRBV5-1 with TRBJ1-2, with TRBD1 as a possible D gene (6 bases). The CDR3 is 15 amino acids. The germline CDR1 and CDR2 sequences are SGHRS and YFSETQ. Deletions cut 2 bases from V and 2 bases from J, with 13 bases between. The CDR3 is CASSLEGERNYGYTF. As DNA, the CDR3 is TGCGCCAGCAGCTTAGAGGGGGAGAGGAACTATGGCTACACCTTC.

This clonotype was seen ten or more times. V usage is TRBV18 and J usage is TRBJ2-1; no reliable D call. The V gene lost 0 bases and the J gene lost 2 bases, with 5 bases spanning the gap. CDR1 and CDR2 from the germline V gene are KGHSH and LQKENI. The CDR3 sequence is 14 residues long. Here the CDR3 DNA reads TGTGCCAGCTCACCACCCCAAACCTACAATGAGCAGTTCTTC. Amino acid sequence: CASSPPQTYNEQFF.

The gene calls are TRBV29-1 and TRBJ2-7, with 7 bases that match TRBD2. This CDR3 comprises 14 residues. The V segment lost 8 bases and the J segment 1 base; nucleotides outside the gene matches: 11. Germline CDR1 is SQVTM and CDR2 is ANQGSEA. The CDR3 region has the DNA TGCAGCCCCGAGTACGGGGGGATTTCCTACGAGCAGTACTTC. It yields the protein CSPEYGGISYEQYF.

J is TRBJ1-2 and V is TRBV13; no clear D. The ends were cut back, 2 bases at V and 7 bases at J, with 11 bases in the middle. The CDR3 covers 13 residues. Germline lookup yields CDR1 PRHDT and CDR2 FYEKMQ (reference sequence). The DNA of the CDR3 is TGTGCCAGCAGCTTAAGTGACTCCCCTGGCTACACCTTC. Translating it yields CASSLSDSPGYTF.

The chain combines TRBV7-2 with TRBJ1-2, with TRBD1 matching 7 bases. Germline V gives CDR1 SGHTA, CDR2 FQGNSA. The CDR3 consists of 12 residues. The V gene end was trimmed by 2 bases and the J gene end by 8 bases; junction bases not matched to a gene: 2. The CDR3 DNA sequence: TGTGCCAGCAGCTTATGGGACAGCGGCTACACCTTC. Protein: CASSLWDSGYTF.

As for this clonotype: With a much larger clone just one base away, this may be a read error. The chain recombines TRBV6-5 with TRBJ2-5, with 8 bases fitting TRBD2. The J call may be in error: the DNA end matches TRBJ2-7 better. This CDR3 comprises 15 residues. CDR1 is MNHEY, CDR2 SVGAGI, per germline. In DNA form, the CDR3 reads TGTGCCGGCAGTCGCATCGGTAGCGGGGTTTACGAGCAGTACTTC. It yields the protein CAGSRIGSGVYEQYF.

The chain employs TRBV20-1 and TRBJ1-2, with no clear D. The CDR3 length is 11 residues. Germline V lookup: CDR1 DFQATT, CDR2 SNEGSKA (reference sequence). The V and J ends lost 6 bases and 2 bases respectively, with 7 bases between them. CDR3 in amino acids: CSATANYGYTF. The DNA of the CDR3 is TGCAGTGCCACAGCGAACTATGGCTACACCTTC.

This clonotype was seen at least ten times. This chain links TRBV12-3 or TRBV12-4 with TRBJ2-5; perhaps TRBD1 as D (5 bases). The ends were cut back, 5 bases at V and 2 bases at J, with 15 bases in the middle. The length of the CDR3 is 15 residues. The CDR3 DNA reads TGTGCCAGCAGTATCGACAGAGCGAGACAAGAGACCCAGTACTTC. Its translation is CASSIDRARQETQYF.

The sample holds a few counts of this clonotype. This may come from a read error, since a much larger clone is one base off. This rearrangement joins TRBV11-1 to TRBJ2-7; D is undetermined. The CDR3 contains 11 residues. Trimming removed 4 bases at V and 3 bases at J, with 4 bases between. Germline V gene lookup returns CDR1 SGHAT and CDR2 FQDESV (reference sequence). The CDR3 loop reads CASSWDYEQYF. The CDR3 DNA reads TGTGCCAGCAGCTGGGACTACGAGCAGTACTTC.